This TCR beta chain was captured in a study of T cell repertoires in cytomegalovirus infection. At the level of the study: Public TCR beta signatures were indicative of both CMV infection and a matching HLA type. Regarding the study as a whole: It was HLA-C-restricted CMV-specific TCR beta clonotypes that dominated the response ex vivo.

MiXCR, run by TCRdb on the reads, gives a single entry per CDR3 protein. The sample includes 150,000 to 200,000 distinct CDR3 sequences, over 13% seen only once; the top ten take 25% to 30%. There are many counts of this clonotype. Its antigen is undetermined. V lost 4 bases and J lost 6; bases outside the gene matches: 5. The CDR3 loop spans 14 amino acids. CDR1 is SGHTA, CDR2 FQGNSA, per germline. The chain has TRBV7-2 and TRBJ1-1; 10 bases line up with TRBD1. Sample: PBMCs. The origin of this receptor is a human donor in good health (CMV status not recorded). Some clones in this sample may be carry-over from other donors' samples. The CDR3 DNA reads TGTGCCAGCAGCTCTAGACAGGGGGCATCTGAAGCTTTCTTT. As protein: CASSSRQGASEAFF.